The 3 T cell receptor beta chains below all came from one sample that was sequenced in a study of blood T cell repertoires in COVID-19. Some clones are missing from TCRdb's copy, which holds only in-frame ones; the method was immunoSEQ multiplex PCR. Among 150,000 to 200,000 clones, roughly four fifths were seen once, and the ten largest hold 13%. Sequencing was carried out using peripheral blood. These receptors came from a man aged 65-85 years who had recovered from COVID-19.

The rearrangement uses TRBV2 and TRBJ1-5; 10 bases map to TRBD1. Germline V gives CDR1 SNHLY, CDR2 FYNNEI. V shed 6 bases and J 3 bases; nucleotides not matched to a gene: 5. The CDR3 runs to 15 residues. The CDR3 nucleotides are TGTGCCAGCAGAGAGACAGGGGGCCTCAATCAGCCCCAGCATTTT. Protein sequence: CASRETGGLNQPQHF.

The rearrangement joins TRBV3-1 (or the pseudogene TRBV3-2) to TRBJ2-2; 8 bases fit TRBD2. There are 16 residues in the CDR3. J gave up 5 bases and V 3 bases, and 8 bases lay outside the gene matches. Germline CDR1 is LGHDT and CDR2 is YNNKEL (reference sequence). The CDR3 bases are TGTGCCAGCAGCCACACCGGGACTAGTAATACCGGGGAGCTGTTTTTT. Translation: CASSHTGTSNTGELFF.

The chain uses TRBV7-8 and TRBJ2-1, with 13 nucleotides matching TRBD2. CDR1 and CDR2 (germline): SGHVS, FQNEAQ. V dropped 3 bases and J dropped 9; count of bases not matched to a gene: 2. The CDR3 is 14 amino acids. CDR3 sequence (DNA): TGTGCCAGCAGCTTGACTAGCGGGAGGAGTGAGCAGTTCTTC. Translated: CASSLTSGRSEQFF.